A selection of T cell receptor beta chains follows, all from one sample in a study of vaccination effects on CD4 cells after COVID-19. Measured with immunoSEQ multiplex PCR; TCRdb has only the in-frame clones, and not every one. Here the sample spans approximately 30,000 clones, around 75% being singletons. These receptors have no known antigen. This specimen was CD4+ T cells from PBMCs cultured with SARS-CoV-2 spike peptides, taken before COVID-19 vaccination. These receptors were taken from a human donor who received a COVID-19 vaccine. The CDR3 runs from the conserved cysteine through the conserved F or W. D genes are given only for firm matches. A clone size is listed for some rows: how often the clone was seen (once, few, many), or a class if it is expanded.

V gene	J gene	D gene	clone size	CDR3 protein	CDR3 DNA
TRBV28	TRBJ1-5	TRBD1	few	CASRGQGVPSNQPQHF	TGTGCCAGCAGAGGACAGGGGGTTCCGAGCAATCAGCCCCAGCATTTT
TRBV7-2	TRBJ1-6	NA	NA	CASSSKGQGSPLHF	TGTGCCAGCAGCTCCAAGGGGCAGGGGTCACCCCTCCACTTT
TRBV5-1	TRBJ2-1	NA	NA	CASSAKPGTNPFENEQFF	TGCGCCAGCAGCGCGAAACCCGGGACAAACCCTTTCGAAAATGAGCAGTTCTTC
TRBV15	TRBJ2-1	TRBD2	NA	CATSRDGQRGGGEQFF	TGTGCCACCAGCAGAGATGGCCAGCGGGGGGGCGGGGAGCAGTTCTTC
TRBV5-4	TRBJ1-4	TRBD1	NA	CASSLKQGDEKLFF	TGTGCCAGCAGCTTGAAACAGGGGGATGAAAAACTGTTTTTT
TRBV4-2	TRBJ2-2	TRBD2	NA	CASSQELAGTGELFF	TGTGCCAGCAGCCAGGAACTAGCGGGTACCGGGGAGCTGTTTTTT
TRBV2	TRBJ1-2	NA	NA	CASRERTTAYYGYTF	TGTGCCAGCAGAGAGAGAACGACGGCCTACTATGGCTACACCTTC
TRBV6-5	TRBJ2-7	NA	NA	CASSWVGEGAYEQYF	TGTGCCAGCAGTTGGGTGGGTGAGGGGGCCTACGAGCAGTACTTC
TRBV6-5	TRBJ2-2	TRBD2	few	CASRRAGVTGELFF	TGTGCCAGCAGGAGGGCGGGGGTTACCGGGGAGCTGTTTTTT
TRBV6-5	TRBJ1-5	NA	NA	CASRSREDQPQHF	TGTGCCAGCCGATCAAGGGAAGATCAGCCCCAGCATTTT
TRBV28	TRBJ1-3	NA	NA	CASSLTSLAPVGNTIYF	TGTGCCAGCAGTTTAACGTCATTGGCCCCCGTTGGAAACACCATATATTTT
TRBV10-3	TRBJ2-5	NA	NA	CAISEMRGGRIETQYF	TGTGCCATCAGTGAGATGAGGGGGGGCCGTATAGAGACCCAGTACTTC
TRBV6-5	TRBJ1-3	NA	NA	CASSYGLTGNTIYF	TGTGCCAGCAGTTACGGGCTGACTGGAAACACCATATATTTT
TRBV3-1/TRBV3-2	TRBJ2-2	TRBD2	NA	CVSSQEAGGIGELFF	TGTGTCAGCAGCCAAGAAGCGGGAGGGATCGGGGAGCTGTTTTTT
TRBV2	TRBJ2-7	NA	NA	CASRQLSYEQYF	TGTGCCAGCAGGCAGCTATCCTACGAGCAGTACTTC
TRBV6-1	TRBJ2-6	NA	few	CASSEAPGEAGANVLTF	TGTGCCAGCAGTGAAGCGCCGGGGGAAGCTGGGGCCAACGTCCTGACTTTC
TRBV27	TRBJ2-4	TRBD1	NA	CASSRTGGAKNIQYF	TGTGCCAGCAGCCGGACAGGGGGCGCCAAAAACATTCAGTACTTC
TRBV19	TRBJ2-1	TRBD1	NA	CASSRGQLNNEQFF	TGTGCCAGTAGTAGGGGACAGCTAAACAATGAGCAGTTCTTC
TRBV6-5	TRBJ2-6	NA	NA	CASSYTQHGANVLTF	TGTGCCAGCAGTTACACTCAGCATGGGGCCAACGTCCTGACTTTC
TRBV19	TRBJ2-7	TRBD1	NA	CASGTGYGQYF	TGTGCCAGCGGGACAGGGTATGGGCAGTACTTC
TRBV27	TRBJ2-3	TRBD2	once	CASSTYRISGGTDTQYF	TGTGCCAGCAGTACCTACAGAATTAGCGGGGGCACAGATACGCAGTATTTT
TRBV5-6	TRBJ2-7	NA	NA	CASSWEGNSYEQYF	TGTGCCAGCAGCTGGGAAGGGAATTCCTACGAGCAGTACTTC
TRBV6-5	TRBJ2-3	NA	NA	CASSSLSIKLADTQYF	TGTGCCAGCAGTTCCCTTAGCATAAAACTCGCAGATACGCAGTATTTT
TRBV7-9	TRBJ2-1	TRBD2	once	CASSFRTSGRAHSYNEQFF	TGTGCCAGCAGCTTCCGGACTAGCGGGAGGGCCCACTCCTACAATGAGCAGTTCTTC
TRBV16	TRBJ2-2	TRBD1	NA	CASSQVDRGDTGELFF	TGTGCCAGCAGCCAAGTCGACAGGGGTGACACCGGGGAGCTGTTTTTT
TRBV15	TRBJ2-3	NA	NA	CATSSLNTQYF	TGTGCCACCAGCAGTTTAAATACGCAGTATTTT
TRBV9	TRBJ2-4	NA	NA	CASSGAGGIQYF	TGTGCCAGCAGCGGGGCGGGCGGGATTCAGTACTTC
TRBV7-8	TRBJ1-2	NA	NA	CASSLSVRPSADGYTF	TGTGCCAGCAGCTTATCAGTCAGGCCCTCCGCGGATGGCTACACCTTC
TRBV6-5	TRBJ1-2	TRBD1	NA	CASSTGGSPNYGYTF	TGTGCCAGCAGTACAGGGGGCTCTCCTAACTATGGCTACACCTTC
TRBV5-3	TRBJ2-4	NA	NA	CARSGGKETKNIQYF	TGTGCCCGGAGTGGGGGGAAAGAAACCAAAAACATTCAGTACTTC
TRBV28	TRBJ2-2	TRBD2	NA	CASRTSGNTGELFF	TGTGCCAGCAGGACTAGCGGAAACACCGGGGAGCTGTTTTTT
TRBV19	TRBJ1-4	TRBD1	NA	CASSPPGTGGLF	TGTGCCAGTAGTCCCCCCGGGACAGGGGGCCTTTTT
TRBV19	TRBJ2-2	NA	NA	CASSSSGTPTGELFF	TGTGCCAGTAGTTCTTCCGGGACGCCCACCGGGGAGCTGTTTTTT
TRBV19	TRBJ2-2	TRBD2	once	CASSGGLAAGELFF	TGTGCCAGTAGTGGAGGACTAGCTGCCGGGGAGCTGTTTTTT
TRBV11-3	TRBJ2-3	NA	NA	CASSLGGYGTDTQYF	TGTGCCAGCAGCCTAGGGGGATATGGCACAGATACGCAGTATTTT